The text below deals with one T cell receptor beta chain. No antigen is known for it. The junction differs from germline at one of its ends, possibly a read error. For TCRbeta, the library was prepared with unique molecular identifiers. TCRdb redid the calling of the PCR reads with MiXCR, one entry per CDR3 protein. The data contain about 170,000 distinct CDR3 sequences, 11% of them singletons. This sample was included in a study of T-cell reconstitution after alpha-beta-depleted transplantation in children. General study findings and limits: From newly produced T cells came most of the T-cell counts and diversity one year after transplant. Several hundred rapidly expanded clones from non-depleted graft cells reportedly supplied alpha-beta T cells about two months post-transplant. For some patients, TCRbeta diversity was high at day 60 because of recipient T cells and thymic progenitors that survived.

This CDR3 comprises 16 residues. CDR1 and CDR2 from the germline V gene are DFQATT and SNEGSKA (reference sequence). J is TRBJ2-5 and V is TRBV20-1, with 10 nucleotides matching TRBD2. Source: PBMCs, taken before TCRalphabeta/CD19-depleted stem cell transplant. The sequence was obtained from a boy younger than 10 with acute myeloid leukemia, due to receive a stem cell transplant. The CDR3 DNA follows: TGCTGTGCTAGAGATCCCAGCGGGGGGGCCTCAGAGACCCAGTACTTC. Its translation: CCARDPSGGASETQYF.